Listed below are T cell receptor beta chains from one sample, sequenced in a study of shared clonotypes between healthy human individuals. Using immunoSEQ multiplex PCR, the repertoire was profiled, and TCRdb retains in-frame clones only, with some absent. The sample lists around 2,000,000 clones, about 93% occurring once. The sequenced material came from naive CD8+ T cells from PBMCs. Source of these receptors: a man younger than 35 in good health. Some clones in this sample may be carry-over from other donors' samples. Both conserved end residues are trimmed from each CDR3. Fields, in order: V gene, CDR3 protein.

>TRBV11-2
ASPRDSNTDTQY
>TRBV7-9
ASSSYKDRNYEQY
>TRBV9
ASSVESGTKSTDTQY
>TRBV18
ASSPASGRAYEQY
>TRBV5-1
ASSLGGRSY
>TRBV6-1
ASSEPRPGIYGYT
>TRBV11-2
ASSLVAGAYNEQF
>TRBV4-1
ASGPQSSYEQY
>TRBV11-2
ASSLEGAPNEKLF
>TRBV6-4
ASLIQGRSSGANVLT
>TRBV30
AWSVGQNYEQY
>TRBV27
ASSLRGIPYNEQF
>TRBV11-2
ATRASGDNEQF
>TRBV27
ASRPPGLGGYT
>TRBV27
ASSWGSPTDTQY
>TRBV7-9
ASSSRQGPNTDTQY
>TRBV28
ASSLLGHKYEQY
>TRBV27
ASRETGGNYEQY
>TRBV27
ASSLSSRVGQY
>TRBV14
ASSQAWGSYNEQF
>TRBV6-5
ASGLAGASYEQY
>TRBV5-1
ASSLDLSYEQY
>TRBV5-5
ASSLGRDRTYEQY
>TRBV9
ASSVPGLAGGVSPGANVLT
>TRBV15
ATSRVGGGTSDQPQH
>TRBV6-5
ASSYSRTGLYEQY
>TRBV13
ASSLVGSRGKLAKLF
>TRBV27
ASSLSGGLNTEAF
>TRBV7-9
ASSFQGAGELF
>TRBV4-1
ASTGEAGANVLT
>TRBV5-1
ASSLALRTSGPQVEQY
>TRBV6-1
ASSLGLGTGSGYT
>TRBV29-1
SVEAVAGGVSHEQY
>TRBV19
ASSWGRDRGSLSNQPQH
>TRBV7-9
ASLTTSGTNTGELF
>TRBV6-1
ASSEEVDSYEQY
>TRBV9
ASSVSLGPEQF
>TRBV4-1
ASSQWTSGGTGELF
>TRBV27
ASSLGGTGATGELF
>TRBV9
ASSVGGTGGSETQY
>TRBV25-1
ASSELDGDRGNSPLH
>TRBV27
ASSLLVEGYEQY
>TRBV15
ATSRDLPGSTDGYT
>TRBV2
ASRQQTNEQF
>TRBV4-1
ASSQKPGQLFGEQF
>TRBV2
ASRTGQGLEGYT
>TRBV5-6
ASSSGTSGGHNEQF
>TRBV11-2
ASSDDPRGRQPQH
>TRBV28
ASSLAGGASYEQY
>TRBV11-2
ASSFPGGNTGELF
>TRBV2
ASSEEEEGWGYT
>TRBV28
ASSPEDSPYYEQY
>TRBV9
ASSPRLAGALEQY
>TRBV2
ASSEGDMY